This TCR beta chain comes out of a study of Ad26.COV2.S vaccination and SARS-CoV-2 variants. Whole-study context: Vaccine-arm donor from the placebo-controlled COV1001 Ad26.COV2.S trial. Ad26.COV2.S, an intramuscular injection, was given once or twice 56 days apart.

Profiled with immunoSEQ multiplex PCR; TCRdb holds only in-frame clones, not every one. Of 450,000 to 550,000 clones detected, approximately 92% appear once; the ten largest clones hold about 2.4%. As for treatment: around 19 received Ad26.COV2.S at low or high dose, single or two shots; 5 received placebo; per-sample allocation not given. Sample collection was performed on day 63 after the first vaccine or placebo injection. The CDR3 runs 13 residues. Trimming shortened V by 2 bases and J by 1 base, and 6 bases separated the two germline ends. The V gene's germline CDR1 is SGHRS and CDR2 YFSETQ. This sample comprised peripheral blood, obtained in a trial of Ad26.COV2.S vaccine versus placebo. The J gene is TRBJ1-1, the V gene TRBV5-1; D remains ambiguous. This receptor was identified in a person aged 18-60 years who received the Ad26.COV2.S COVID-19 vaccine or a placebo. The CDR3 here is CASSFLQNTEAFF. CDR3 DNA: TGCGCCAGCAGCTTTTTACAGAACACTGAAGCTTTCTTT.